The 6 T cell receptor beta chains below all came from one sample that was sequenced in a study of beta chain features in type 1 diabetes. The sequenced template was cDNA made from the entire isolated RNA. The data were produced by immunoSEQ multiplex PCR, yet TCRdb's version contains in-frame clones alone and is incomplete. The repertoire holds 250,000 to 300,000 clones, with roughly 8% as singletons. The sample consisted of central memory CD4+ T cells from blood. Receptor source: a woman aged 18-35 years in good health.

This clone was observed a handful of times. This sequence joins TRBV18 and TRBJ1-1; no clear D gene. Trimming stripped 3 bases from V and 1 base from J, with 9 bases between. Germline V gene sequence: CDR1 KGHSH, CDR2 LQKENI. The CDR3 contains 14 residues. The CDR3 DNA follows: TGTGCCAGCTCACCCCAGAGGGAGAACACTGAAGCTTTCTTT. It yields the protein CASSPQRENTEAFF.

The gene calls are TRBV7-2 and TRBJ1-5, with D perhaps TRBD1 (5 bases). The germline CDR1 and CDR2 sequences are SGHTA and FQGNSA. This CDR3 region has 15 residues. The V and J ends lost 0 bases and 7 bases respectively, with 13 bases between them. CDR3 amino acids: CASSLALGVGQPQHF. CDR3 DNA: TGTGCCAGCAGCTTAGCGCTGGGGGTCGGACAGCCCCAGCATTTT.

This clone was counted ten times or more. The chain carries TRBV7-9 and TRBJ1-1, with TRBD1 as a possible D gene (5 bases). Per the germline V gene, CDR1 is SEHNR and CDR2 is FQNEAQ (reference sequence). V was clipped by 5 bases and J by 2 bases, with 9 bases between them. There are 13 residues in the CDR3. This chain's CDR3 is CASSHGGNTEAFF. CDR3 DNA: TGTGCCAGCAGCCACGGGGGTAACACTGAAGCTTTCTTT.

There are a few counts of this clone. The rearrangement uses TRBV5-1 and TRBJ1-2; no firm D call. CDR1 is SGHRS, CDR2 YFSETQ, per germline. This CDR3 has 17 amino acids. Trimming removed 1 base from V and 0 bases from J, with 16 bases in between. The DNA for the CDR3 is TGCGCCAGCAGCTTGAGCTTGTCGACGGAAGCTAACTATGGCTACACCTTC. Translation gives CASSLSLSTEANYGYTF.

This clone showed up just a few times. This chain links TRBV5-1 with TRBJ1-2, with D possibly matching TRBD1 (5 bases). Germline V lookup: CDR1 SGHRS, CDR2 YFSETQ. V lost 8 bases to trimming and J lost 4 bases, with 18 bases between them. The CDR3 covers 14 residues. CDR3 protein: CASAPNRDRYGYTF. In DNA, the CDR3 is TGCGCCAGTGCGCCGAACCGGGACCGCTATGGCTACACCTTC.

This clone has only a few counts. V usage is TRBV10-1 and J usage is TRBJ2-7, with 9 bases aligning to TRBD2. CDR3 length: 18 amino acids. Trimming removed 4 bases from V and 3 bases from J; junction bases left unmatched: 16. Germline CDR1 is WNHNN and CDR2 is SYGVQD (reference sequence). CDR3 in amino acids: CASSGLAGDPLGFYEQYF. CDR3 nucleotides: TGCGCCAGCAGTGGATTAGCGGGAGACCCCCTTGGGTTCTACGAGCAGTACTTC.